Below, one TCR beta chain is given with its context. This record comes from a study of T cell changes during pregnancy in multiple sclerosis. The data were produced by immunoSEQ multiplex PCR, yet TCRdb's version contains in-frame clones alone and is incomplete. The sample includes 71,000 or so clones, over 85% of them seen just once. Sequenced material: peripheral blood, taken in the third trimester of pregnancy. The sequence came from a female donor with multiple sclerosis, enrolled in a pregnancy study.

The CDR3 loop is CASSETGADYGYTF. The CDR3 nucleotides read TGCGCCAGCAGTGAGACAGGAGCTGACTATGGCTACACCTTC. The V gene is TRBV10-2, the J gene TRBJ1-2; a weak D match, TRBD1 (5 bases). V was clipped by 2 bases and J by 3 bases, with 10 bases between them. Germline V lookup: CDR1 WSHSY, CDR2 SAAADI. There are 14 residues in the CDR3.